These 16 T cell receptor beta chains came from one sample sequenced in a study of T cells in localized non-small cell lung cancer. Sequencing was performed with immunoSEQ multiplex PCR; in TCRdb, only in-frame clones are kept and a portion is missing. In the table there are tens of thousands of clones, about 88% of which are singletons. The sample was peripheral blood, taken before any cancer treatment. These TCRs come from a woman aged 18 to 55 with stage III lung adenocarcinoma.

The V call is TRBV2, the J call TRBJ1-4; 7 nucleotides agree with TRBD1. The CDR3 consists of 13 residues. V lost 7 bases and J lost 6; bases outside the gene matches: 5. Germline V gene data show CDR1 as SNHLY and CDR2 as FYNNEI. The CDR3 loop reads CASKGAGYEKLFF. The CDR3, as DNA: TGTGCCAGCAAGGGGGCAGGGTATGAAAAACTGTTTTTT.

The chain uses TRBV5-4 and TRBJ2-1, with D perhaps matching TRBD2 (6 bases). V dropped 7 bases and J dropped 4 bases, with 18 bases sitting between them. Germline V CDR1 and CDR2: SGHNT, YYREEE (reference sequence). The CDR3 runs to 15 residues. This chain's CDR3 is CASENRGAGYNEQFF. In nucleotides, the CDR3 is TGTGCCAGCGAAAACCGAGGGGCGGGATACAATGAGCAGTTCTTC.

The chain employs TRBV11-2 and TRBJ1-5; D is possibly TRBD1 (5 bases). The CDR3 runs 14 residues. The germline gives CDR1 SGHAT, CDR2 FQNNGV. V shed 2 bases and J shed 5 bases, with 10 bases lying between them. CDR3 sequence (DNA): TGTGCCAGCAGCTTATCAGGGACGGATCAGCCCCAGCATTTT. It specifies CASSLSGTDQPQHF.

By proportion, this clone is medium-sized. The rearrangement joins TRBV4-1 to TRBJ2-1, with 10 bases lining up with TRBD2. The CDR3 runs 14 residues. The ends lost 6 bases at V and 5 bases at J; junction bases unmatched: 4. Germline V gives CDR1 MGHRA, CDR2 YSYEKL. This chain's CDR3 is CASRNLAGDNEQFF. The CDR3 DNA reads as TGCGCCAGCAGGAACCTAGCGGGGGACAATGAGCAGTTCTTC.

The V gene is TRBV11-2, the J gene TRBJ1-4; the match to TRBD1 covers 7 bases. The V gene's germline CDR1 is SGHAT and CDR2 FQNNGV. The V gene end was trimmed by 0 bases and the J gene end by 3 bases; junction bases not matched to a gene: 13. This CDR3 has 19 amino acids. The CDR3 coding sequence is TGTGCCAGCAGCTTAGATTTGGGTCCAGGGAGGGGGCCTAATGAAAAACTGTTTTTT. This translates into CASSLDLGPGRGPNEKLFF.

The rearrangement uses TRBV9 and TRBJ2-1; 11 bases align to TRBD2. V was pared by 0 bases and J by 5 bases, with 7 bases of the junction left unmatched. Germline V gives CDR1 SGDLS, CDR2 YYNGEE. This CDR3 has 17 residues. The CDR3 nucleotides are TGTGCCAGCAGCGTAGGAGTAGCGGGGGGGATTAACAATGAGCAGTTCTTC. It specifies CASSVGVAGGINNEQFF.

The genes are TRBV19 and TRBJ1-2; D is undetermined. The V gene lost 5 bases and the J gene lost 2 bases, with 15 bases spanning the gap. This CDR3 is built from 15 residues. From germline, CDR1 is LNHDA and CDR2 SQIVND (reference sequence). The CDR3 protein is CASSDSRARNYGYTF. The CDR3 bases are TGTGCCAGTAGTGATTCGCGGGCCCGCAACTATGGCTACACCTTC.

The rearrangement joins TRBV5-3 to TRBJ1-5; D gene unclear. TRBV5-3 is an open reading frame, and its role is uncertain. Trimming took 4 bases from V and 0 from J, leaving 26 bases between them. CDR3 size: 20 residues. CDR3 sequence reads: CARSRNPPFPPFYSNQPQHF. CDR3 coding DNA: TGTGCCAGAAGCCGTAACCCCCCGTTTCCGCCCTTCTATAGCAATCAGCCCCAGCATTTT.

V usage is TRBV9 and J usage is TRBJ2-1; 7 nucleotides line up with TRBD2. This CDR3 has 16 amino acids. After removal of 4 bases from V and 6 bases from J, the junction contained 13 bases not matched to a gene. The germline CDR1 and CDR2 sequences are SGDLS and YYNGEE. The CDR3 sequence: CASSQTAGGGGNEQFF. CDR3 nucleotide sequence: TGTGCCAGCAGCCAAACAGCTGGGGGGGGAGGCAATGAGCAGTTCTTC.

The V and J genes are TRBV2 and TRBJ1-5; TRBD1 agrees at 10 bases. J gave up 3 bases and V 6 bases, and 5 bases lay outside the gene matches. CDR1 SNHLY and CDR2 FYNNEI come from the germline V gene. The CDR3 has 15 residues. CDR3 region: CASSGTGVNNQPQHF. The CDR3 region has the DNA TGTGCCAGCAGCGGGACAGGGGTTAACAATCAGCCCCAGCATTTT.

The chain joins TRBV9 to TRBJ1-2; TRBD1 aligns across 12 bases. The germline gives CDR1 SGDLS, CDR2 YYNGEE. The V and J ends lost 4 bases and 7 bases, in that order; junction bases with no gene match: 5. The CDR3 loop spans 14 amino acids. In DNA, the CDR3 is TGTGCCAGCAGCCCGGGACAGGGGGCGGGTGGCTACACCTTC. Encoded protein: CASSPGQGAGGYTF.

The rearrangement uses TRBV5-6 and TRBJ2-3, with unresolved D. Germline V gene lookup returns CDR1 SGHDT and CDR2 YYEEEE. Trimming removed 2 bases from V and 0 bases from J, with 7 bases in between. The CDR3 runs 14 residues. The CDR3: CASSLGLSTDTQYF. Here the CDR3 DNA reads TGTGCCAGCAGCTTAGGCTTAAGCACAGATACGCAGTATTTT.

The chain has TRBV2 and TRBJ1-6; 10 nucleotides line up with TRBD1. Trimming removed 5 bases from V and 11 bases from J; junction bases left unmatched: 9. Germline CDR1 is SNHLY and CDR2 is FYNNEI. The CDR3 loop spans 15 amino acids. CDR3 loop: CASSTRDRGKPPLHF. CDR3 sequence (DNA): TGTGCCAGCAGTACCCGGGACAGGGGTAAACCACCCCTCCACTTT. The variable domain in full, with the rest retrieved from reference TRBV2 and TRBJ1-6, is EPEVTQTPSHQVTQMGQEVILRCVPISNHLYFYWYRQILGQKVEFLVSFYNNEISEKSEIFDDQFSVERPDGSNFTLKIRSTKLEDSAMYFCASSTRDRGKPPLHFGNGTRLTVT.

This clone appeared a few times. The V call is TRBV5-1, the J call TRBJ2-1, with 11 bases aligning to TRBD2. The germline V gene has CDR1 SGHRS and CDR2 YFSETQ. Trimming removed 4 bases from V and 2 bases from J; junction bases left unmatched: 8. The CDR3 is 17 residues long. The CDR3 DNA reads as TGCGCCAGCAGCCACCCGCTGACTAGCGGGGCCTACAATGAGCAGTTCTTC. Protein sequence: CASSHPLTSGAYNEQFF.

The chain joins TRBV6-6 to TRBJ1-6, with a weak D call TRBD1 (6 bases). In germline, CDR1 is MNHNY, CDR2 SVGAGI (reference sequence). The V end was cut by 2 bases, the J end by 5 bases, with 7 bases between. CDR3 size: 14 residues. CDR3 coding DNA: TGTGCCAGCAGTTACGCAGGGGATAATTCACCCCTCCACTTT. Protein sequence: CASSYAGDNSPLHF.

J is TRBJ2-3 and V is TRBV7-9, with 9 bases identical to TRBD1. The CDR3 runs to 16 residues. J was trimmed by 4 bases and V by 5 bases; bases with no gene match: 10. The V gene's germline CDR1 is SEHNR and CDR2 FQNEAQ (reference sequence). The CDR3 spells CASSPRTGESPDTQYF. The CDR3 coding sequence is TGTGCCAGCAGCCCTCGGACAGGGGAATCCCCAGATACGCAGTATTTT.